In this sample, the clone carrying this T cell receptor (beta chain) turned up a few times. The entry originates in a study of blood T cell repertoires in COVID-19. Study-level information: The samples span acute and convalescent COVID-19 from the United States, Italy and Spain.

Assay used: immunoSEQ multiplex PCR; TCRdb lists only in-frame clones, some missing. The sample lists fewer than 600,000 clones; roughly 90% were seen once. Germline lookup yields CDR1 MNHEY and CDR2 SVGAGI. CDR3 length: 15 amino acids. V gave up 11 bases and J gave up 2 bases, with 21 bases separating them. Those enrolled, adults aged roughly 18 to 90 years, came from some 25 US areas. Participants reported their clinical history, and cohort assignment relied on those reports. Before being deemed recovered, Cohort 3 donors had two negative PCRs, clearance, or symptom resolution. The chain recombines TRBV6-5 with TRBJ1-2; D uncertain. Sequences were obtained from PBMCs or T cells enriched from blood (not recorded which). This TCR derives from a woman between 40 and 55 years old who had recovered from COVID-19. The CDR3 reads CAYDSGGEGNYGYTF. For the CDR3, the DNA is TGTGCCTACGACTCCGGCGGGGAGGGCAACTATGGCTACACCTTC.